The next 18 T cell receptor beta chains were all read from a single sample in a study of T cells in Graves' hyperthyroidism and ophthalmopathy. Amplified regions were TCR beta CDR3 sequences from RNA transcripts. Initially, a first-round RT-PCR of the TCR CDR3 employed the HTBI primer set. TCRdb re-derived calls from the multiplex PCR reads in MiXCR, one entry per CDR3 protein. The repertoire holds fewer than 500,000 distinct CDR3 sequences, with around 13% as singletons. Sequencing input: blood. The origin of the receptors is a woman between 25 and 40 years old with Graves' ophthalmopathy.

This clonotype has ten or more counts. This chain connects TRBV28 to TRBJ1-5; maybe TRBD1 (5 bases). The CDR3 contains 15 residues. Looked up from germline, CDR1 is MDHEN and CDR2 is SYDVKM. V was clipped by 3 bases and J by 6 bases, with 15 bases between them. The CDR3 nucleotides are TGTGCCAGCAGTTTTATCTCCACAGGCGGTCAGCCCCAGCATTTT. This translates into CASSFISTGGQPQHF. Drawing the rest from reference TRBV28 and TRBJ1-5, the complete variable domain is DVKVTQSSRYLVKRTGEKVFLECVQDMDHENMFWYRQDPGLGLRLIYFSYDVKMKEKGDIPEGYSVSREKKERFSLILESASTNQTSMYLCASSFISTGGQPQHFGDGTRLSIL.

This clonotype was detected once. The junction departs from germline at one end; a sequencing error may be responsible. This chain joins TRBV29-1 and TRBJ1-1, with 8 bases aligning to TRBD1. The CDR3 sequence is 14 residues long. Per germline, CDR1 SQVTM and CDR2 ANQGSEA. CDR3 DNA sequence: TGCAGCGTTGCAGCTGTACAGGGGGACACTGAAGATTTCTTT. It yields the protein CSVAAVQGDTEDFF.

This clonotype was counted ten times or more. The chain links TRBV6-6 to TRBJ1-1, with 9 bases lining up with TRBD1. Germline-derived CDR1 and CDR2 are MNHNY and SVGAGI (reference sequence). V lost 0 bases and J lost 1; bases outside the gene matches: 0. There are 15 residues in the CDR3. CDR3 sequence reads: CASSYSGQGNTEAFF. The CDR3 region has the DNA TGTGCCAGCAGTTACTCGGGACAGGGGAACACTGAAGCTTTCTTT.

The gene calls are TRBV7-9 and TRBJ1-5, with a tentative D call TRBD1 (5 bases). The germline V gene has CDR1 SEHNR and CDR2 FQNEAQ (reference sequence). The germline V and J ends were trimmed by 7 bases and 4 bases, with 11 bases remaining between them. This CDR3 has 13 residues. CDR3 DNA sequence: TGTGCCAGCACTCGGGGGGGGAATCAGCCCCAGCATTTT. Amino acid sequence: CASTRGGNQPQHF. Full variable domain (missing parts from reference TRBV7-9 and TRBJ1-5): DTGVSQNPRHKITKRGQNVTFRCDPISEHNRLYWYRQTLGQGPEFLTYFQNEAQLEKSRLLSDRFSAERPKGSFSTLEIQRTEQGDSAMYLCASTRGGNQPQHFGDGTRLSIL.

This clonotype was recorded many times. This chain joins TRBV7-2 and TRBJ1-1; D perhaps matches TRBD1 (6 bases). The V gene's germline CDR1 is SGHTA and CDR2 FQGNSA. The CDR3 is 14 amino acids. The V gene lost 4 bases and the J gene lost 1 base, with 10 bases spanning the gap. This CDR3 reads CASSSRTANTEAFF. CDR3 nucleotides: TGTGCCAGCAGCTCCCGGACAGCGAACACTGAAGCTTTCTTT.

The chain combines TRBV24-1 with TRBJ2-7, with 12 bases lining up with TRBD2. Germline V lookup: CDR1 KGHDR, CDR2 SFDVKD. This CDR3 has 16 residues. The J segment lost 5 bases and the V segment lost 2 bases, leaving 6 bases of the junction unmatched. The CDR3 sequence is CATSDSTSGGLNEQYF. CDR3 bases: TGTGCCACCAGTGATTCCACTAGCGGGGGGCTCAACGAGCAGTACTTC.

At least ten counts were recorded for this clonotype. The rearrangement joins TRBV12-3 or TRBV12-4 to TRBJ2-3, with D possibly TRBD1 on 6 matching bases. V lost 10 bases, J lost 0 bases, and 11 bases lay in between. The length of the CDR3 is 13 residues. The CDR3 bases are TGTGCCACCAAACAGGGAAGCACAGATACGCAGTATTTT. Residues: CATKQGSTDTQYF.

This clonotype was detected many times. V is TRBV5-8 and J is TRBJ2-1, with a possible D match to TRBD2 (6 bases). Germline V gene sequence: CDR1 SGHTS, CDR2 YDEGEE. The length of the CDR3 is 16 residues. V was pared by 6 bases and J by 6 bases, with 22 bases between. CDR3 coding DNA: TGTGCCAGCATGTCAACTAATCGGGGGAACCGCAATGAGCAGTTCTTC. Encoded protein: CASMSTNRGNRNEQFF.

The table lists this clonotype with many counts. The V call is TRBV5-1, the J call TRBJ1-5; 9 bases are a match to TRBD1. The V gene's germline CDR1 is SGHRS and CDR2 YFSETQ. The CDR3 extends over 16 amino acids. After removal of 0 bases from V and 7 bases from J, the junction contained 8 bases not matched to a gene. The CDR3 protein is CASSLGVTGGRQPQHF. The CDR3 bases are TGCGCCAGCAGCTTGGGTGTGACAGGGGGTAGACAGCCCCAGCATTTT.

This clonotype came up many times. This sequence joins TRBV18 and TRBJ2-7, with 8 bases identical to TRBD2. The ends lost 2 bases at V and 6 bases at J; junction bases unmatched: 3. Germline V CDR1 and CDR2: KGHSH, LQKENI. The CDR3 consists of 13 residues. This chain's CDR3 is CASSPKTSVEQYF. Written as DNA, the CDR3 is TGTGCCAGCTCACCAAAGACTAGCGTCGAGCAGTACTTC.

The V call is TRBV12-3 or TRBV12-4, the J call TRBJ2-1; tentative D call: TRBD1 (5 bases). The length of the CDR3 is 13 residues. V was clipped by 3 bases and J by 6 bases, with 9 bases between them. CDR3 in DNA: TGTGCCAGCAGTTTTACAGGAATCAATGAGCAGTTCTTC. It is translated as CASSFTGINEQFF.

The sample holds many counts of this clonotype. This chain joins TRBV11-2 and TRBJ2-1; 15 nucleotides agree with TRBD2. With 5 bases clipped from V and 1 base from J, the junction kept 3 bases outside the gene matches. The CDR3 runs to 17 residues. Germline values: CDR1 SGHAT, CDR2 FQNNGV. The DNA of the CDR3 is TGTGCCAGCAGCCGGACTAGCGGGGGGGCGTCCTACAATGAGCAGTTCTTC. Translation gives CASSRTSGGASYNEQFF.

This clonotype was seen many times. The chain is built from TRBV28 and TRBJ2-1, with 12 bases matching TRBD2. The CDR3 loop spans 18 amino acids. The trim removed 7 bases at V and 3 bases at J, leaving 13 bases unmatched. Germline CDR1 MDHEN, CDR2 SYDVKM. CDR3: CASNPLVLGLAGYNEQFF. The CDR3, as DNA: TGTGCCAGCAACCCCTTGGTTCTGGGACTAGCGGGCTACAATGAGCAGTTCTTC.

Note on this clonotype: This may be a read error: a much more frequent sequence differs by one nucleotide. V and J are TRBV2 and TRBJ2-3; perhaps TRBD1 as D (5 bases). The length of the CDR3 is 12 residues. Germline V gives CDR1 SNHLY, CDR2 FYNNEI. The CDR3 DNA is TGTACCAGCAGGGAAGAAGCAGATACGCAGTATTTT. Protein: CTSREEADTQYF.

The table lists this clonotype with many counts. This rearrangement joins TRBV6-1 to TRBJ2-5; D might be TRBD1 (6 bases). Germline CDR1 reads MNHNS; CDR2 reads SASEGT. V lost 2 bases and J lost 2, with 9 bases in between. The CDR3 has 14 residues. CDR3 residues: CASSENRAQETQYF. CDR3 nucleotide sequence: TGTGCCAGCAGTGAAAACAGGGCGCAAGAGACCCAGTACTTC.

This clonotype has at least ten counts. This chain links TRBV2 with TRBJ1-5, with TRBD1 matching over 7 bases. With V trimmed by 6 bases and J by 0 bases, 2 bases remained unmatched. The CDR3 spans 14 residues. CDR1 SNHLY and CDR2 FYNNEI come from the germline V gene. The CDR3 coding sequence is TGTGCCAGCAGAGGGGACAGTAGCAATCAGCCCCAGCATTTT. Translation: CASRGDSSNQPQHF. Looking up the rest from reference TRBV2 and TRBJ1-5 gives the full variable domain: EPEVTQTPSHQVTQMGQEVILRCVPISNHLYFYWYRQILGQKVEFLVSFYNNEISEKSEIFDDQFSVERPDGSNFTLKIRSTKLEDSAMYFCASRGDSSNQPQHFGDGTRLSIL.

The CDR3 DNA reads TGTGCCAGTAGTCGCCTAGGCCGGGACAGGGTCCATTCACCCCTCCACTTT. This codes for CASSRLGRDRVHSPLHF. The chain joins TRBV19 to TRBJ1-6; 9 bases match TRBD1. This CDR3 contains 17 residues. The junction had 13 bases not matched to a gene; V was cut back by 5 bases and J by 8 bases. The V gene's germline CDR1 is LNHDA and CDR2 SQIVND (reference sequence).

This clonotype was found many times. V usage is TRBV3-1 and J usage is TRBJ2-1; D tentatively reads TRBD1 or TRBD2 (6 bases each). Trimming left V 1 base short and J 5 bases short, with 12 bases between. This CDR3 is 15 amino acids long. Per germline, CDR1 LGHDT and CDR2 YNNKEL (reference sequence). In DNA form, the CDR3 reads TGTGCCAGCAGCCAAGCCGGGGGCCTGAACAATGAGCAGTTCTTC. Translating it yields CASSQAGGLNNEQFF.